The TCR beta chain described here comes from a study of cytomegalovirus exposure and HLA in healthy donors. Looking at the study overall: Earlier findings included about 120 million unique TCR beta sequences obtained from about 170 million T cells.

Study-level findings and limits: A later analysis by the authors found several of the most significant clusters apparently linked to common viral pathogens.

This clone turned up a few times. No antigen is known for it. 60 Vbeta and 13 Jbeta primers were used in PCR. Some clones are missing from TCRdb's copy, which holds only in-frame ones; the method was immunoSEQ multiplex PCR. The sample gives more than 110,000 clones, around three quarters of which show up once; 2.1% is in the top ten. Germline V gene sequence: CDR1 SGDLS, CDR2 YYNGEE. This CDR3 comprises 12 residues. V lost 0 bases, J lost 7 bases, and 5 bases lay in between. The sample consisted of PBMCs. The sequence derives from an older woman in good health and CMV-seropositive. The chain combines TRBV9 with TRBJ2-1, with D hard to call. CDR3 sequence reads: CASSVGPNEQFF. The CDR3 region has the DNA TGTGCCAGCAGCGTAGGGCCAAATGAGCAGTTCTTC. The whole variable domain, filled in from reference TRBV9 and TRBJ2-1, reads DSGVTQTPKHLITATGQRVTLRCSPRSGDLSVYWYQQSLDQGLQFLIQYYNGEERAKGNILERFSAQQFPDLHSELNLSSLELGDSALYFCASSVGPNEQFFGPGTRLTVL.